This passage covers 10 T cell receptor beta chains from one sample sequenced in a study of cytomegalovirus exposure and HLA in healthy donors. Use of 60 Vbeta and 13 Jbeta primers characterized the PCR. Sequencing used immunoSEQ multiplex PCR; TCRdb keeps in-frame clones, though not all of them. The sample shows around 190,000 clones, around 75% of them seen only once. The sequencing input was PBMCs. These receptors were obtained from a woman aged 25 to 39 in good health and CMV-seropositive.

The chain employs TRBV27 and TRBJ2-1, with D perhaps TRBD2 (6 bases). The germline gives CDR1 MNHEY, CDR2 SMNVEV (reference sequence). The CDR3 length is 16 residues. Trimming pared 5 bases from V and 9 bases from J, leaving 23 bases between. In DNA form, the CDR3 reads TGTGCCAGCAGTACCCAGTTGCGGGGTCGTTATGGTGAGCAGTTCTTC. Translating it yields CASSTQLRGRYGEQFF.

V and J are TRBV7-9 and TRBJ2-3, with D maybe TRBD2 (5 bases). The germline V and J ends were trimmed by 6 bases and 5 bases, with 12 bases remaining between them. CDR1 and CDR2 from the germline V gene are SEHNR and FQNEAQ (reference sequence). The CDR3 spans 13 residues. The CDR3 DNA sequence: TGTGCCAGCAGGGAGTACGGAGGAGATACGCAGTATTTT. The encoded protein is CASREYGGDTQYF.

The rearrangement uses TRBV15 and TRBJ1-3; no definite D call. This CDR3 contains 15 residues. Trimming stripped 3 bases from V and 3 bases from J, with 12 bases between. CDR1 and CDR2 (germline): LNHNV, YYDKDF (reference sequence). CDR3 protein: CATSSAWADGNTIYF. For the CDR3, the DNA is TGTGCCACCAGCAGTGCCTGGGCCGATGGAAACACCATATATTTT.

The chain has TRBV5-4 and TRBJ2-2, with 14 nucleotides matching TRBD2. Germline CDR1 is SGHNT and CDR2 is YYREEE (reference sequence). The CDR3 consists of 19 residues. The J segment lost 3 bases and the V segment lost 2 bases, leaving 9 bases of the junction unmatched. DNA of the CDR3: TGTGCCAGCAGCTTTATGACCGGGACTAGCGGGAGTTACACCGGGGAGCTGTTTTTT. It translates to CASSFMTGTSGSYTGELFF.

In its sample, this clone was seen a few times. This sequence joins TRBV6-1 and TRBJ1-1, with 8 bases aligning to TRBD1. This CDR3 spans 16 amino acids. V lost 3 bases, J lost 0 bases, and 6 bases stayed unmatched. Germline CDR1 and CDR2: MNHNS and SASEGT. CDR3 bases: TGTGCCAGCAGTGACCCCAGGACAGGGTTGAACACTGAAGCTTTCTTT. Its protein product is CASSDPRTGLNTEAFF.

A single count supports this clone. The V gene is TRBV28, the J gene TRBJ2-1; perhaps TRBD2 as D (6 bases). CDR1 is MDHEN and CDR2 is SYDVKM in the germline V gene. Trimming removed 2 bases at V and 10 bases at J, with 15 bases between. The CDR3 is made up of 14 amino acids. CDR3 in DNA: TGTGCCAGCAGTTTAGCGGGAACCATTGGGGAGCAGTTCTTC. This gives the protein CASSLAGTIGEQFF.

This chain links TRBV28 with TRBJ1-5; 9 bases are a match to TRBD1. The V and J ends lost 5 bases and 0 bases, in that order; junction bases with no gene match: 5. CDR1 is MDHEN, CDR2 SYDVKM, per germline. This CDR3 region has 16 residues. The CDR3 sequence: CASSPWTGDSNQPQHF. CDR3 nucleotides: TGTGCCAGCAGTCCCTGGACAGGGGATAGCAATCAGCCCCAGCATTTT.

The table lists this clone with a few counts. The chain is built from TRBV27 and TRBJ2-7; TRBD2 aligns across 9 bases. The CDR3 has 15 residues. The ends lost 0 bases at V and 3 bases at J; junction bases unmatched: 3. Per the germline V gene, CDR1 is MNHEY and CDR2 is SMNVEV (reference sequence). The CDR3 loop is CASSLSGTSFYEQYF. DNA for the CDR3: TGTGCCAGCAGTTTATCCGGGACTAGCTTCTACGAGCAGTACTTC.

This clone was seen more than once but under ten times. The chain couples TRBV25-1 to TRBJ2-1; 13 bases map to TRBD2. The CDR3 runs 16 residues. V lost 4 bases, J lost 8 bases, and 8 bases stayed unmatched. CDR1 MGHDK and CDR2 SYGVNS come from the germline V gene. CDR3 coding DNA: TGTGCCAGCAGTGCCGGGACTAGCGGGAATGGGCATGAGCAGTTCTTC. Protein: CASSAGTSGNGHEQFF.

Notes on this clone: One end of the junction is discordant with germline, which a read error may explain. The CDR3 region has the DNA TGTGCTAGCAGCTTAGCGGGAGCCAATGAGCAGTTCTTC. Translation: CASSLAGANEQFF. The V call is TRBV7-7, the J call TRBJ2-1; 9 bases map to TRBD2. The CDR3 has 13 residues. In germline, CDR1 is SSHAT, CDR2 FNYEAQ (reference sequence).